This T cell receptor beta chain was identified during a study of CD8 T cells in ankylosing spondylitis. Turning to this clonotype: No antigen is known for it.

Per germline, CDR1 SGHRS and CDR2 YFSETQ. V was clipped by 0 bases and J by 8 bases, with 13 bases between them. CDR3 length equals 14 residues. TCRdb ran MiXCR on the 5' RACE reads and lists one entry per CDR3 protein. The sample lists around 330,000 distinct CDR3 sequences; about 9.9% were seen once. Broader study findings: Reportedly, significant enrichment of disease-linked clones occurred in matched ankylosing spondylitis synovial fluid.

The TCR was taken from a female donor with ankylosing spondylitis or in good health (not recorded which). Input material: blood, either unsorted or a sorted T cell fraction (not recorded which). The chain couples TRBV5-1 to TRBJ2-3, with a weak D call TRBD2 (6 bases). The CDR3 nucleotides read TGCGCCAGCAGCTTGGAACTAGCCCCCGGTACGCAGTATTTT. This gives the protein CASSLELAPGTQYF.